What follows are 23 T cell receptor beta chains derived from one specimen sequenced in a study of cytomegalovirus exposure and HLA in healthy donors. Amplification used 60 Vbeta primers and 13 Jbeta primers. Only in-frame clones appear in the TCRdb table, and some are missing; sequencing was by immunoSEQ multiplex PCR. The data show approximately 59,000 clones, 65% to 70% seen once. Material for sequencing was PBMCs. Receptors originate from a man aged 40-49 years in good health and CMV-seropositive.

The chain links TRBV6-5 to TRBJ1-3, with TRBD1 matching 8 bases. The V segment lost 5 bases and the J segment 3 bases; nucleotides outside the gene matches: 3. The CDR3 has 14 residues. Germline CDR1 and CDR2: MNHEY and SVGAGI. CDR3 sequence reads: CASSTRGHGNTIYF. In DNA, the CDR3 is TGTGCCAGCAGTACCAGGGGGCATGGAAACACCATATATTTT.

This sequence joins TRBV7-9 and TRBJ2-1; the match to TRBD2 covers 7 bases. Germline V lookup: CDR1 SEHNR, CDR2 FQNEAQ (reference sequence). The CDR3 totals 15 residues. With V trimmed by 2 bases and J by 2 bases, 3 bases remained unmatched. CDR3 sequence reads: CASSLFGTTYNEQFF. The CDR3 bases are TGTGCCAGCAGCTTATTCGGGACTACCTACAATGAGCAGTTCTTC. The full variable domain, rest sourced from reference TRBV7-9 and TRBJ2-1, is DTGVSQNPRHKITKRGQNVTFRCDPISEHNRLYWYRQTLGQGPEFLTYFQNEAQLEKSRLLSDRFSAERPKGSFSTLEIQRTEQGDSAMYLCASSLFGTTYNEQFFGPGTRLTVL.

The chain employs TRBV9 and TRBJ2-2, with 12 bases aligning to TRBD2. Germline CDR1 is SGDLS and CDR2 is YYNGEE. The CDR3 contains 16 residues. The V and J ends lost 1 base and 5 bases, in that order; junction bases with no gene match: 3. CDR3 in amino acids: CASSVRLAGVTGELFF. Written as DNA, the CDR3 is TGTGCCAGCAGCGTACGACTAGCGGGAGTTACCGGGGAGCTGTTTTTT.

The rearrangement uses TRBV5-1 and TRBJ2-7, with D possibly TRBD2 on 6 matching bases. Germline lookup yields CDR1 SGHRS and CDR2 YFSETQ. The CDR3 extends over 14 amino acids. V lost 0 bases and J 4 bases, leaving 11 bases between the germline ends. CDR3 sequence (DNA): TGCGCCAGCAGCTTGGAAGCGGGCCTATACGAGCAGTACTTC. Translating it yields CASSLEAGLYEQYF.

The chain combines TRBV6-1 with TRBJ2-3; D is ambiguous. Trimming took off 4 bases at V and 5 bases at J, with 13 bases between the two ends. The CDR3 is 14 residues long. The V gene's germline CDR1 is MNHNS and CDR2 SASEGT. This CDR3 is CASSASELRDTQYF. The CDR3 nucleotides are TGTGCCAGCAGTGCATCGGAGCTTCGAGATACGCAGTATTTT.

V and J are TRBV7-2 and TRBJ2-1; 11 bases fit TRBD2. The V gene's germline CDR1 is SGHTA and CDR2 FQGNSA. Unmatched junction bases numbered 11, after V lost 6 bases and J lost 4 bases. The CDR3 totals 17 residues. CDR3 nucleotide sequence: TGTGCCAGCAGTCCTAGTAGCGGGGGGGCGGGTTACAATGAGCAGTTCTTC. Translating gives CASSPSSGGAGYNEQFF.

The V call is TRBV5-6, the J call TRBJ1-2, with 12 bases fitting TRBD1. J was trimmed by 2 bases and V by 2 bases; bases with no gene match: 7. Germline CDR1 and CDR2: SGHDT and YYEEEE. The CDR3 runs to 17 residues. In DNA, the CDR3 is TGTGCCAGCAGCTTAGGGACAGGGGGCGGGCGGAACTATGGCTACACCTTC. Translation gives CASSLGTGGGRNYGYTF.

CDR3 bases: TGTGCCTGGGGTCGGGGGGCCGGAGATACGCAGTATTTT. It translates to CAWGRGAGDTQYF. This chain connects TRBV30 to TRBJ2-3, with a possible D match to TRBD2 (7 bases). Trimming stripped 5 bases from V and 5 bases from J, with 14 bases between. This CDR3 has 13 residues. Germline lookup yields CDR1 GTSNPN and CDR2 SVGIG (reference sequence).

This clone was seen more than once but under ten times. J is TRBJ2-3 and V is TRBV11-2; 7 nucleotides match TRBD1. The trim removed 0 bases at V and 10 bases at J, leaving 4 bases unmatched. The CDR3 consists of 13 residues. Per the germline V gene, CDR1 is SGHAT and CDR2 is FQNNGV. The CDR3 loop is CASSLEWDRAQYF. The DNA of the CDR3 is TGTGCCAGCAGCTTAGAATGGGACAGAGCGCAGTATTTT. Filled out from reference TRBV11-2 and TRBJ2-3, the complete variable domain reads EAGVAQSPRYKIIEKRQSVAFWCNPISGHATLYWYQQILGQGPKLLIQFQNNGVVDDSQLPKDRFSAERLKGVDSTLKIQPAKLEDSAVYLCASSLEWDRAQYFGPGTRLTVL.

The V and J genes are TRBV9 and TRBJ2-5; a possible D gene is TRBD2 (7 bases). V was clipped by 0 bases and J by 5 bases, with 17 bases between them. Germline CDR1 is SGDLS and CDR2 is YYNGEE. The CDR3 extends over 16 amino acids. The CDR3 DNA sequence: TGTGCCAGCAGCGTAGGTGGGGGGGGGCCTGGCGAGACCCAGTACTTC. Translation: CASSVGGGGPGETQYF.

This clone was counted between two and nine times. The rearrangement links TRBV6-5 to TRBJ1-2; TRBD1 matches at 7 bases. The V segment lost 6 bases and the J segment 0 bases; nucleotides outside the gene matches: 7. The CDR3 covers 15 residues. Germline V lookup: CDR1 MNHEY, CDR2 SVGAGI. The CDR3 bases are TGTGCCAGCAGCAGGGGGGGACTAGCTAACTATGGCTACACCTTC. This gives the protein CASSRGGLANYGYTF.

The DNA for the CDR3 is TGTGCCAGCAGCTTAGGGACTAGCAGCTCCTACAATGAGCAGTTCTTC. Translation gives CASSLGTSSSYNEQFF. V and J are TRBV11-1 and TRBJ2-1, with 8 bases matching TRBD2. Germline V gene data show CDR1 as SGHAT and CDR2 as FQDESV (reference sequence). The CDR3 spans 16 residues. With 1 base clipped from V and 0 bases from J, the junction kept 2 bases outside the gene matches.

Here the CDR3 reads CAISAEADTDTQYF. CDR3 DNA: TGTGCCATCAGTGCCGAGGCGGACACAGATACGCAGTATTTT. The chain uses TRBV10-3 and TRBJ2-3; D call uncertain. Germline lookup yields CDR1 ENHRY and CDR2 SYGVKD. Between the trimmed V and J ends, which lost 4 bases and 2 bases, there was a span of 10 bases. This CDR3 contains 14 residues.

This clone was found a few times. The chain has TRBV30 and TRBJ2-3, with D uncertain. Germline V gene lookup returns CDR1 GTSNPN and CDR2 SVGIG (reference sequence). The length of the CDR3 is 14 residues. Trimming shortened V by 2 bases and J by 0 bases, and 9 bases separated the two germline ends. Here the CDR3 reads CAWSKTRSTDTQYF. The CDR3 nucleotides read TGTGCCTGGAGTAAAACGCGGAGCACAGATACGCAGTATTTT. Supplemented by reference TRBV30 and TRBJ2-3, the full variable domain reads SQTIHQWPATLVQPVGSPLSLECTVEGTSNPNLYWYRQAAGRGLQLLFYSVGIGQISSEVPQNLSASRPQDRQFILSSKKLLLSDSGFYLCAWSKTRSTDTQYFGPGTRLTVL.

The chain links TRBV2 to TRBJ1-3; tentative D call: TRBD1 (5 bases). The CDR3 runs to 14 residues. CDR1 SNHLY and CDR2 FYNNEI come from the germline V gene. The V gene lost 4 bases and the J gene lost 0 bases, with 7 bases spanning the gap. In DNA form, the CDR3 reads TGTGCCAGCAGTGGGACACTCTCTGGAAACACCATATATTTT. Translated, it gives CASSGTLSGNTIYF.

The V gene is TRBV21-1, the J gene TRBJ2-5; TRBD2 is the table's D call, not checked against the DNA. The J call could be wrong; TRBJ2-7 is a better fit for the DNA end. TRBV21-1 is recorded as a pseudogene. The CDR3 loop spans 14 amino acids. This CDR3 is CASSKVSYNYEQYF. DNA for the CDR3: TGTGCCAGCAGCAAAGTTTCTTATAACTACGAGCAGTACTTC.

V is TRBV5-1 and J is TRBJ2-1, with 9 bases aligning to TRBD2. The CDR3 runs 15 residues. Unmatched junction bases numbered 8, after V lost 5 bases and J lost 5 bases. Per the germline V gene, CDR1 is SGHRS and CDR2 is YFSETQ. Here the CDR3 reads CASSESGGTHNEQFF. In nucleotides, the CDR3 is TGCGCCAGCAGTGAGAGCGGGGGGACTCACAATGAGCAGTTCTTC.

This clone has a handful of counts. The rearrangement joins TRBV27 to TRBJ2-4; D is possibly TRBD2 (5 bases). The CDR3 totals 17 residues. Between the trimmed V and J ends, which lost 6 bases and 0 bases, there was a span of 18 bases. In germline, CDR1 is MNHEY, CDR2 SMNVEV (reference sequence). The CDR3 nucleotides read TGTGCCAGCAGCCCACTGGACTCCTTCCTAGCCAAAAACATTCAGTACTTC. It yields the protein CASSPLDSFLAKNIQYF.

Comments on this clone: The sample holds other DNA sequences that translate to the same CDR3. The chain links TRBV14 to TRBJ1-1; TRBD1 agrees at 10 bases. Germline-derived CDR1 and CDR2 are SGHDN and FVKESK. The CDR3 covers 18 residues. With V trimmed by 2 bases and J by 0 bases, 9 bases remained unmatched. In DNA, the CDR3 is TGTGCCAGCAGCCAAAATTGGGGGACAGGGGCCTTGAACACTGAAGCTTTCTTT. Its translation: CASSQNWGTGALNTEAFF.

Written as DNA, the CDR3 is TGTGCCAGCAGCCCTGGTGGGGGCCCCTACGAGCAGTACTTC. It translates to CASSPGGGPYEQYF. The rearrangement links TRBV5-6 to TRBJ2-7, with D possibly matching TRBD1 (6 bases). This CDR3 has 14 residues. The V gene lost 4 bases and the J gene lost 2 bases, with 13 bases spanning the gap. Germline CDR1 reads SGHDT; CDR2 reads YYEEEE. The whole variable domain, filled in from reference TRBV5-6 and TRBJ2-7, reads DAGVTQSPTHLIKTRGQQVTLRCSPKSGHDTVSWYQQALGQGPQFIFQYYEEEERQRGNFPDRFSGHQFPNYSSELNVNALLLGDSALYLCASSPGGGPYEQYFGPGTRLTVT.

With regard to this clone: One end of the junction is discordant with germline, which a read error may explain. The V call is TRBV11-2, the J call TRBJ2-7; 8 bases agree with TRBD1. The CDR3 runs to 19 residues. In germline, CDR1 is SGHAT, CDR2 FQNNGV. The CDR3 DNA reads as TGTGCCAGCAGCTCTTTGAACGTCAGGACCTTTGGGACAGGACCTTATAAAGACTTC. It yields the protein CASSSLNVRTFGTGPYKDF.

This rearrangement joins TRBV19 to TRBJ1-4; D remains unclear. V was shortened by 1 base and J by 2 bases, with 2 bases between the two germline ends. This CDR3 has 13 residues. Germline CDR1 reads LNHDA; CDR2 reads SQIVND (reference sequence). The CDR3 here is CASSIATNEKLFF. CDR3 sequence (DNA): TGTGCCAGTAGTATAGCGACTAATGAAAAACTGTTTTTT.

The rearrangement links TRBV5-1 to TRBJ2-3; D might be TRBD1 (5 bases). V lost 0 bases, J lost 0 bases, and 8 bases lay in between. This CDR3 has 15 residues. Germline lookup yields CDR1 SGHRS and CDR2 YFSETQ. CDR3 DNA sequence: TGCGCCAGCAGCTTGGTGCAGGGTAGCACAGATACGCAGTATTTT. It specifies CASSLVQGSTDTQYF.